This TCR beta chain was recorded in a study of T-cell memory formation after mild COVID-19. Points on this clonotype: Its antigen is undetermined.

TCRdb reprocessed the 5' RACE reads via MiXCR and lists one record per CDR3 protein. This repertoire shows roughly 620,000 distinct CDR3 sequences, 15% to 20% found once; its top ten account for more than 10%. Study-wide results and limits: Prior to infection, memory already included some responding clones, suggesting cross-reactive memory joined.

Germline V gene data show CDR1 as LNHNV and CDR2 as YYDKDF (reference sequence). There are 19 residues in the CDR3. V shed 3 bases and J 4 bases; nucleotides not matched to a gene: 14. The receptor was isolated from an adult woman who had mild COVID-19 (a few samples of this study predate the infection). Cell type and time point are not known. The sample taken for sequencing was PBMCs or a T cell subset sorted from them (not recorded which). This rearrangement joins TRBV15 to TRBJ2-5, with 13 bases lining up with TRBD2. This CDR3 reads CATSRPPGLAGLDGETQYF. The CDR3 DNA follows: TGTGCCACCAGCAGGCCCCCGGGACTAGCGGGACTAGATGGAGAGACCCAGTACTTC.